This T cell receptor beta chain came from a study of cytomegalovirus exposure and HLA in healthy donors. Whole-study context: Around 85 million unique TCR sequences came from HLA-typed donors in an early release.

The CDR3 totals 14 residues. The germline CDR1 and CDR2 sequences are ENHRY and SYGVKD. The ends lost 5 bases at V and 2 bases at J; junction bases unmatched: 4. Study-level points and caveats: TRBV6-2, TRBV6-3 and other indistinguishable V segments were excluded. In an earlier analysis, in roughly 580 donors, most V segments appeared productive either ~87% or ~30% of the time.

Notes on this clone: Antigen: not known.

Amplification used 60 Vbeta primers and 13 Jbeta primers. This table comes from immunoSEQ multiplex PCR, and its TCRdb copy is limited to in-frame clones, with some not included. There are 150,000 to 200,000 clones in the sample; approximately 80% occur only once, and roughly 5% lies in the top ten. This TCR was recovered from a man younger than 35 in good health and CMV-seronegative. The chain uses TRBV10-3 and TRBJ2-3, with TRBD2 matching over 7 bases. Specimen: PBMCs. The DNA of the CDR3 is TGTGCCATCAGTCCGGGGGGATACACAGATACGCAGTATTTT. Amino acid sequence: CAISPGGYTDTQYF.